The clone carrying this T cell receptor beta chain was observed a handful of times. Its antigen is not identified. A J-beta primer mix and a sample-barcoded 5' primer were used in a second PCR of about 6 to 12 cycles. TCRdb independently ran MiXCR on the 5' RACE reads; one entry per CDR3 protein. The data show almost 1 million distinct CDR3 sequences, with around 54% seen just once and around a fifth held by the top ten. The record originates from a study of blood T cells in healthy people across ages. Germline V gene sequence: CDR1 SQVTM, CDR2 ANQGSEA. The V end was cut by 4 bases, the J end by 5 bases, with 12 bases between. There are 12 residues in the CDR3. The study, taken as a whole, reports: Older age coincided with a roughly linear decline in TCR beta diversity per million T cells.

This clonotype was obtained from a woman aged 60 to 75 in good health. The genes are TRBV29-1 and TRBJ2-7, with D maybe TRBD2 (7 bases). The sequenced material came from blood. CDR3 residues: CSVGGGGDEQYF. DNA for the CDR3: TGCAGCGTTGGGGGGGGCGGCGACGAGCAGTACTTC.